The entry below gives a single T cell receptor beta chain sequence along with its context. What it binds is unknown. It was with 60 Vbeta and 13 Jbeta primers that the PCR ran. Sequenced by immunoSEQ multiplex PCR; TCRdb stores in-frame clones only, minus some. Of 180,000 or so clones in the sample, 76% were seen once. These data belong to a study of cytomegalovirus exposure and HLA in healthy donors. V shed 3 bases and J 0 bases; nucleotides not matched to a gene: 3. In germline, CDR1 is KGHSH, CDR2 LQKENI. The CDR3 totals 15 residues. General observations from the study: In a later analysis, HLA-associated beta chains showed higher expansion and lower generation probabilities than comparable chains.

V and J are TRBV18 and TRBJ2-7; 9 bases are shared with TRBD1. Sequencing input: PBMCs. This sequence originates from a female donor in good health and CMV-seronegative. CDR3 sequence (DNA): TGTGCCAGCTCACCGTCGACAGGGGGCTCCTACGAGCAGTACTTC. Residues: CASSPSTGGSYEQYF.